Sequencing of this T cell receptor beta chain was carried out in a study of T cells in localized non-small cell lung cancer. CDR1 is MRHNA and CDR2 is SNTAGT in the germline V gene. V was pared by 1 base and J by 4 bases, with 8 bases between. The CDR3 length is 14 residues. Here immunoSEQ multiplex PCR was the method, and the copy in TCRdb shows in-frame clones only, minus some. The sample holds approximately 49,000 clones; about 80% are singletons and the top ten take less than 20%. The rearrangement joins TRBV6-4 to TRBJ1-5; D ambiguous. Sequencing was performed on peripheral blood, taken before any cancer treatment. This sequence originates from a man aged 40 to 69 with stage I squamous cell lung carcinoma. DNA of the CDR3: TGTGCCAGCAGTGACTTCGCGGGGAATCAGCCCCAGCATTTT. Amino acid sequence: CASSDFAGNQPQHF.